The TCR beta chain under discussion was sequenced for a study of blood T cell repertoires in COVID-19. The J segment lost 3 bases and the V segment lost 2 bases, leaving 3 bases of the junction unmatched. Per the germline V gene, CDR1 is SGHVS and CDR2 is FQNEAQ. This CDR3 spans 15 amino acids. Participants came from fewer than 25 US areas, aged roughly 18 to 100 years. Which cohort a participant joined came from the clinical history participants gave. Using immunoSEQ multiplex PCR, the repertoire was profiled, and TCRdb retains in-frame clones only, with some absent. The table shows fewer than 250,000 clones, with around 90% occurring only once.

Sequencing used PBMCs or T cells enriched from blood (not recorded which). The genes are TRBV7-8 and TRBJ2-1, with 8 bases matching TRBD2. The sequence derives from a woman aged 45-65 years with acute COVID-19. The CDR3 here is CASSLSGSFYNEQFF. The DNA for the CDR3 is TGTGCCAGCAGCTTAAGCGGGAGCTTCTACAATGAGCAGTTCTTC. The whole variable domain, filled in from reference TRBV7-8 and TRBJ2-1, reads GAGVSQSPRYKVAKRGQDVALRCDPISGHVSLFWYQQALGQGPEFLTYFQNEAQLDKSGLPSDRFFAERPEGSVSTLKIQRTQQEDSAVYLCASSLSGSFYNEQFFGPGTRLTVL.